The entry that follows covers one T cell receptor beta chain sequence. Its cognate antigen has yet to be identified. Base qualities were left out, and no much larger clone turns up one base away. Every bulk PBMC sample had a fixed 350 ng of DNA loaded. TCR beta CDR3 sequences were amplified from genomic DNA with the immunoSEQ TCRb Assay kit following manufacturer instructions. The KAPA Library Quantification Kit for Illumina platforms was used to quantify the pooled libraries by qPCR. Pooled libraries were clustered at 0.6-1.1 pM and sequenced on an Illumina NextSeq 500. As for how the authors treated the data: TCR data were analyzed with immunoSEQ ANALYZER and the R LymphoSeq package. A rearrangement efficiency score was calculated as productive divided by the sum of productive and non-productive CDR3 sequences. Clonality was assessed using the Gini coefficient and diversity using the Renyi index at alpha=1, with pairwise comparisons between timepoints within each patient. Clonal relatedness used an edit distance of 3, and repertoire similarity used the Bhattacharyya coefficient, both computed in LymphoSeq. To classify response, a linear discriminant analysis based on week-3 changes in clonality and diversity was built using the R MASS and caret packages. Imported from immuneACCESS, the table was reduced by TCRdb to in-frame sequences with V and J called. These copies leave out some clones; in studies compared against another copy, an unresolved V gene accounts for under half, and the cause of the remainder is not known. The V and J calls and clone size are taken from that table; D and trimming were inferred from the DNA. Recorded for this sample are about 12,000 clones; 84% of them occurred a single time. The biggest ten clones account for around 9.5% of the sample.

The sample belongs to a study of blood T cell dynamics during melanoma immunotherapy (dated by TCRdb to 2020 to 2021). At the level of the whole study: Patients had metastatic melanoma and received first-line pembrolizumab or nivolumab plus ipilimumab as standard of care in the United Kingdom. To identify early correlates of response, the study profiled peripheral T cell receptor repertoires in patients with metastatic melanoma before and after one cycle of checkpoint inhibitor therapy. A training cohort was formed from consecutive patients, and a further independent group of patients from the same centre was pooled into an external validation set.

Between the V and J ends, shortened by 2 bases and 2 bases respectively, the junction contains 11 bases. The germline V gene encodes CDR1 SGHTS and CDR2 YDEGEE. The CDR3 holds 14 amino acids from the cysteine to the phenylalanine. Just CDR3 DNA is preserved here, 42 bases in frame from base 1. The time point label of this sample denotes: pre-treatment baseline. Blood samples were collected before treatment (T0) and at week 3 (W3), after the first cycle of checkpoint blockade. Except for two patients with rapid clinical progression, response was assessed 12 weeks after the first infusion by RECIST 1.1; disease control meant complete response, partial response or stable disease. Patients were not eligible if they had prior systemic cancer treatment, concomitant immunosuppressant therapy or synchronous other active malignancies. Bulk PBMC and plasma cell-free DNA were both sequenced for TCR beta so that circulating cells and T cell turnover could be tracked. Lymphoprep and SepMate tubes were used to isolate PBMC from blood, and red cell lysis was then performed. QIAamp DNA Blood Mini kits were used to extract DNA from PBMC and from sorted T cell subsets.

Here is what the overall study found, with its caveats: A bifurcated reorganization of the PBMC repertoire at W3, with increased clonality or increased diversity, was observed in patients who later achieved disease control, unlike in progressors. Whether the T cell clones driving repertoire changes were melanoma-specific or reflected general immune activation could not be determined in the study. The relatively small sample size was acknowledged as a potential limitation on generalization of the results.

The sample consisted of blood, taken from a patient treated with checkpoint blockade. The sequence is built from TRBV5-8 and TRBJ2-7, with a weak D call of TRBD1 (5 bases match). The source is a human donor with melanoma. The CDR3 in this case is CASSFRGLPYEQYF. The nucleotide sequence reads TGTGCCAGCAGCTTTAGGGGTTTACCCTACGAGCAGTACTTC.